Described below is a single T cell receptor beta chain sequence and its context. The antigen remains unidentified. A much more abundant neighbour one base away suggests this may be a read error. The data derive from a study of T cells in Graves' hyperthyroidism and ophthalmopathy. General observations from the study: The majority of expanded thyroid clonotypes above 0.001 also appeared in blood.

This CDR3 comprises 13 residues. Trimming pared 6 bases from V and 1 base from J, leaving 9 bases between. The germline CDR1 and CDR2 sequences are LNHNV and YYDKDF (reference sequence). Amplification of TCR beta CDR3 regions was performed using RNA transcripts as template. Primed by the HTBI set, a first-round RT-PCR was run on the TCR CDR3. TCRdb used MiXCR to reprocess the multiplex PCR reads, holding one entry per CDR3 protein. The table has fewer than 600,000 distinct CDR3 sequences, under 15% seen once. This receptor was identified in a woman aged 18-29 years with Graves' hyperthyroidism. The chain links TRBV15 to TRBJ1-2; D gene ambiguous. The specimen sequenced was blood. CDR3 region: CATSGRSNYGYTF. The CDR3 region has the DNA TGTGCCACCAGTGGCAGGAGTAACTATGGCTACACCTTC.